Sequencing of this TCR beta chain was carried out in a study of blood T cell repertoires in COVID-19. Across the whole study: The samples span acute and convalescent COVID-19 from the United States, Italy and Spain. T cells, B-cell-depleted T cells, or PBMCs supplied cDNA or gDNA.

The data were produced by immunoSEQ multiplex PCR, yet TCRdb's version contains in-frame clones alone and is incomplete. The sample records 150,000 to 200,000 clones, around four fifths being singletons. This receptor was taken from a woman between 70 and 85 years old with COVID-19, enrolled during active disease. Sample: peripheral blood.

DNA of the CDR3: TGTGCCAGCAGTTTCCGGAATGAGCAGTTCTTC. This translates into CASSFRNEQFF. This chain joins TRBV2 and TRBJ2-1; unclear D gene. CDR1 is SNHLY, CDR2 FYNNEI, per germline. CDR3 length equals 11 residues. The ends were cut back, 5 bases at V and 7 bases at J, with 6 bases in the middle. Full variable domain (missing parts from reference TRBV2 and TRBJ2-1): EPEVTQTPSHQVTQMGQEVILRCVPISNHLYFYWYRQILGQKVEFLVSFYNNEISEKSEIFDDQFSVERPDGSNFTLKIRSTKLEDSAMYFCASSFRNEQFFGPGTRLTVL.